This TCR beta chain is from a study of blood T cells in healthy people across ages. About the study: There was about one barcoded beta molecule captured by template switching per two T cells.

General study findings and limits: Estimates of total diversity, which came from one million sequenced T cells, were considered to be underestimates. TCR beta diversity, measured per million T cells, fell in a roughly linear way with age.

The individuals who served as donors were healthy Caucasians living in Russia, aged roughly 6 to 100. Next came a second PCR, run for 7 to 11 cycles, which used a sample-barcoded 5' primer along with a J-beta primer mix. TCRdb reprocessed the 5' RACE reads with MiXCR, giving one entry per CDR3 protein. The table has over 1,500,000 distinct CDR3 sequences, 40% to 55% seen once. V was cut by 2 bases and J by 4 bases, with 9 bases left in between. Germline V CDR1 and CDR2: MNHEY, SVGEGT. This CDR3 has 14 amino acids. A remark on this clonotype: Its specificity is unknown.

This sequence originates from a woman between 40 and 55 years old in good health. V usage is TRBV6-2 or TRBV6-3 and J usage is TRBJ1-5; D might be TRBD1 (5 bases). Sequences were obtained from blood. CDR3 nucleotides: TGTGCCAGCAGTTACCACCGGGGGAATCAGCCCCAGCATTTT. The encoded protein is CASSYHRGNQPQHF.